This T cell receptor (beta chain) appears in the sequencing data of a study of blood T cell repertoires in COVID-19. Some clones are missing from TCRdb's copy, which holds only in-frame ones; the method was immunoSEQ multiplex PCR. The table has approximately 220,000 clones, about 90% seen once. This CDR3 has 12 amino acids. Per the germline V gene, CDR1 is SGHTA and CDR2 is FQGNSA. Trimming cost V 5 bases and J 6 bases; bases outside gene matches: 3. The receptor was derived from a man in his thirties or forties who had been exposed to COVID-19. The sample taken for sequencing was PBMCs or T cells enriched from blood (not recorded which). The rearrangement joins TRBV7-2 to TRBJ2-7; 8 nucleotides agree with TRBD1. The CDR3 coding sequence is TGTGCCAGCAGCCAGGGGGCCCTCGAGCAGTACTTC. The encoded protein is CASSQGALEQYF.